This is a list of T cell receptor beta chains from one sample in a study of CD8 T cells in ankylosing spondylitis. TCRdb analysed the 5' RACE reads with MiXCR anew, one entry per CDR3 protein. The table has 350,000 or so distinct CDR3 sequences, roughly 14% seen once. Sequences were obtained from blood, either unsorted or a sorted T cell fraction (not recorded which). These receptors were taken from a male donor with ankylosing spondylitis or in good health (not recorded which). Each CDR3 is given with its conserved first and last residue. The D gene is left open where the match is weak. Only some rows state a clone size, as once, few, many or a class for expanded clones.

CAWSPRLAQGVNTQYF,TGTGCCTGGAGTCCACGACTAGCCCAAGGCGTTAATACGCAGTATTTT,TRBD2,TRBJ2-3,few,TRBV30
CASSRGYEQFF,TGTGCCAGCAGCCGGGGGTATGAGCAGTTCTTC,-,TRBJ2-1,once,TRBV9
CASRPPRPNYEQYF,TGTGCCAGCAGACCCCCGAGGCCGAACTACGAGCAGTACTTC,-,TRBJ2-7,-,TRBV21-1
CASSLGQTTLYTF,TGTGCCAGCAGTTTAGGGCAGACGACCCTCTACACCTTC,-,TRBJ1-2,few,TRBV12-3/TRBV12-4
CASSPRGGYNSPLHF,TGTGCCAGCAGCCCAAGAGGCGGTTATAATTCACCCCTCCACTTT,-,TRBJ1-6,-,TRBV7-2
CATSRDITVGSNIQYF,TGTGCCACCAGCAGGGACATCACAGTGGGGTCGAACATTCAGTACTTC,-,TRBJ2-4,-,TRBV15
CSASGDSQETQYF,TGCAGTGCTAGTGGGGACTCCCAAGAGACCCAGTACTTC,-,TRBJ2-5,few,TRBV20-1
CASSLARGSGELFF,TGTGCCAGCAGTTTAGCGCGAGGGTCCGGGGAGCTGTTTTTT,-,TRBJ2-2,few,TRBV12-3/TRBV12-4
CASSSTRGGRGETQYF,TGCGCCAGCAGCTCGACCCGAGGGGGGCGTGGGGAGACCCAGTACTTC,-,TRBJ2-5,few,TRBV5-1
CASSLAGRGETQYF,TGTGCCAGCAGCTTAGCGGGCAGGGGAGAGACCCAGTACTTC,-,TRBJ2-5,-,TRBV7-7
CASSSRPDRTEAFF,TGTGCCAGCAGTTCCCGCCCGGACAGGACTGAAGCTTTCTTT,TRBD1,TRBJ1-1,few,TRBV12-3/TRBV12-4
CSVDRAVDTEAFF,TGCAGCGTTGACAGGGCGGTGGACACTGAAGCTTTCTTT,-,TRBJ1-1,many,TRBV29-1
CASSFSGTGGNIQYF,TGCGCCAGCAGCTTCTCCGGGACAGGGGGAAACATTCAGTACTTC,TRBD1,TRBJ2-4,-,TRBV5-1
CASSQGTGINEQFF,TGTGCCAGCAGCCAAGGGACAGGGATAAATGAGCAGTTCTTC,TRBD1,TRBJ2-1,-,TRBV3-1
CASSRLAGGNTGELFF,TGTGCCAGCAGCCGTCTAGCGGGAGGGAACACCGGGGAGCTGTTTTTT,TRBD2,TRBJ2-2,few,TRBV3-1
CASSFQGAMAEAFF,TGTGCCAGCAGTTTTCAGGGGGCGATGGCGGAAGCTTTCTTT,TRBD1,TRBJ1-1,many,TRBV12-3/TRBV12-4
CATSRLLINSPLHF,TGTGCCACCAGCCGACTCCTGATTAATTCACCCCTCCACTTT,-,TRBJ1-6,few,TRBV24-1
CASSLGTTNTEAFF,TGTGCCAGCAGTTTAGGGACAACGAACACTGAAGCTTTCTTT,-,TRBJ1-1,many,TRBV12-3/TRBV12-4
CASSLARTGTGYTF,TGTGCCAGCAGTTTAGCTCGGACAGGCACTGGCTACACCTTC,TRBD1,TRBJ1-2,few,TRBV12-3/TRBV12-4
CASSHLVGPGREAYEQYF,TGTGCCAGCAGCCATCTTGTAGGTCCGGGAAGGGAAGCCTACGAGCAGTACTTC,-,TRBJ2-7,few,TRBV5-6
CASSSIHFTEAFF,TGTGCCAGCAGCTCGATCCACTTCACTGAAGCTTTCTTT,-,TRBJ1-1,-,TRBV7-2
CASSPEGGSAYNEQFF,TGCGCCAGCAGCCCCGAGGGGGGAAGCGCCTACAATGAGCAGTTCTTC,-,TRBJ2-1,-,TRBV5-1
CASSYGTAYQETQYF,TGTGCCAGCAGTTACGGGACAGCCTACCAAGAGACCCAGTACTTC,TRBD1,TRBJ2-5,few,TRBV6-5
CASSGTSGTYNEQFF,TGTGCCAGCAGTGGGACTAGCGGGACCTACAATGAGCAGTTCTTC,TRBD2,TRBJ2-1,few,TRBV12-3/TRBV12-4
CASSADRGRDYEQYF,TGTGCCAGCAGCGCGGACAGGGGGCGAGACTACGAGCAGTACTTC,TRBD1,TRBJ2-7,few,TRBV6-2/TRBV6-3
CSGTLLGTQYF,TGCAGTGGGACCCTCTTGGGTACGCAGTATTTT,-,TRBJ2-3,few,TRBV20-1
CASSIRGFQPQHF,TGTGCCAGCAGTATCAGGGGTTTTCAGCCCCAGCATTTT,-,TRBJ1-5,few,TRBV12-3/TRBV12-4
CASSPLQSSYEQYF,TGTGCCAGCTCACCACTCCAGAGCTCCTACGAGCAGTACTTC,-,TRBJ2-7,few,TRBV18
CASSFIGAGRNQPQHF,TGTGCCAGCAGTTTCATCGGTGCGGGCCGCAATCAGCCCCAGCATTTT,-,TRBJ1-5,few,TRBV28
CSALGQRNEQYF,TGCAGCGCTCTGGGACAGAGAAACGAGCAGTACTTC,TRBD1,TRBJ2-7,few,TRBV29-1
CAWSHTGNTEAFF,TGTGCCTGGAGCCACACAGGGAACACTGAAGCTTTCTTT,-,TRBJ1-1,once,TRBV30
CASSFRTSGVANTGELFF,TGTGCCAGCAGCTTTAGGACTAGCGGGGTCGCGAACACCGGGGAGCTGTTTTTT,TRBD2,TRBJ2-2,-,TRBV11-2
CASSHGTSGRLGEQYF,TGTGCCAGCAGCCACGGGACTAGCGGGCGCTTGGGGGAGCAGTACTTC,TRBD2,TRBJ2-7,-,TRBV11-2
CASSFSGRANYGYTF,TGTGCCAGCAGTTTTTCGGGCAGGGCTAACTATGGCTACACCTTC,-,TRBJ1-2,many,TRBV12-3/TRBV12-4
CASSRDLWAGELFF,TGTGCCAGCAGTCGGGATCTGTGGGCCGGGGAGCTGTTTTTT,-,TRBJ2-2,-,TRBV27
CASSPRGVGWGNNEQFF,TGTGCCAGCAGCCCCCGGGGAGTCGGATGGGGGAACAATGAGCAGTTCTTC,-,TRBJ2-1,few,TRBV9
CASSLGPHTEAFF,TGTGCCAGCAGTTTGGGACCGCACACTGAAGCTTTCTTT,-,TRBJ1-1,many,TRBV12-3/TRBV12-4
CASSFGDRGQVIQYF,TGTGCCAGCAGTTTTGGGGACAGGGGGCAGGTCATTCAGTACTTC,TRBD1,TRBJ2-4,few,TRBV12-3/TRBV12-4
CASSSSTAGGIYEQYF,TGTGCCAGCAGTTCGTCAACAGCGGGAGGCATTTACGAGCAGTACTTC,TRBD2,TRBJ2-7,-,TRBV27
CATSNGRLAGEEQFF,TGTGCCACCAGTAACGGTCGGCTAGCGGGAGAGGAGCAGTTCTTC,TRBD2,TRBJ2-1,few,TRBV24-1
CASSLLRVGANEQFF,TGTGCCAGCAGCTTATTGAGAGTCGGGGCCAATGAGCAGTTCTTC,-,TRBJ2-1,-,TRBV7-9
CASSLAFTYNEQFF,TGTGCCAGCAGCTTAGCTTTTACTTACAATGAGCAGTTCTTC,-,TRBJ2-1,few,TRBV7-2
CASSLDGTSGGAYNEQFF,TGTGCCAGCAGTCTCGACGGGACTAGCGGGGGGGCCTACAATGAGCAGTTCTTC,TRBD2,TRBJ2-1,few,TRBV6-5
CASSERGLHNEQFF,TGTGCCAGCAGTGAAAGAGGGCTCCACAATGAGCAGTTCTTC,-,TRBJ2-1,many,TRBV25-1
CASSVDRATNEKLFF,TGCGCCAGCAGCGTCGACAGGGCAACTAATGAAAAACTGTTTTTT,TRBD1,TRBJ1-4,-,TRBV5-1
CASSVGTGSSYNEQFF,TGTGCCAGCAGCGTTGGGACAGGGAGCTCCTACAATGAGCAGTTCTTC,TRBD1,TRBJ2-1,few,TRBV6-1
CASSQDRARALHF,TGTGCCAGCTCCCAGGACAGGGCCCGGGCCCTCCACTTT,TRBD1,TRBJ1-6,-,TRBV18
CASGGGRRYNEQFF,TGTGCCAGCGGTGGGGGGCGCCGCTACAATGAGCAGTTCTTC,-,TRBJ2-1,-,TRBV2
CASSPDSASYEQYF,TGTGCCAGCAGCCCCGACAGTGCCTCCTACGAGCAGTACTTC,-,TRBJ2-7,few,TRBV7-9
CASSPEGQGRETQYF,TGTGCCAGCTCACCAGAAGGACAGGGTCGGGAGACCCAGTACTTC,TRBD1,TRBJ2-5,once,TRBV18
CSVEGQGSFGYTF,TGTAGCGTTGAAGGGCAGGGGAGCTTTGGCTACACCTTC,-,TRBJ1-2,-,TRBV29-1
CASSAAGATNEKLFF,TGCGCCAGCAGCGCAGCGGGGGCAACTAATGAAAAACTGTTTTTT,-,TRBJ1-4,few,TRBV5-1
CASGLSGVNEQYF,TGTGCCAGCGGGTTAAGCGGGGTGAACGAGCAGTACTTC,TRBD2,TRBJ2-7,once,TRBV6-6
CASSVITEEKLFF,TGTGCCAGCAGCGTTATAACGGAGGAAAAACTGTTTTTT,-,TRBJ1-4,many,TRBV5-6
CASSYTPGGGNYGQFF,TGTGCCAGCAGCTATACACCAGGGGGGGGGAATTACGGGCAGTTCTTC,-,TRBJ2-1,-,TRBV5-5